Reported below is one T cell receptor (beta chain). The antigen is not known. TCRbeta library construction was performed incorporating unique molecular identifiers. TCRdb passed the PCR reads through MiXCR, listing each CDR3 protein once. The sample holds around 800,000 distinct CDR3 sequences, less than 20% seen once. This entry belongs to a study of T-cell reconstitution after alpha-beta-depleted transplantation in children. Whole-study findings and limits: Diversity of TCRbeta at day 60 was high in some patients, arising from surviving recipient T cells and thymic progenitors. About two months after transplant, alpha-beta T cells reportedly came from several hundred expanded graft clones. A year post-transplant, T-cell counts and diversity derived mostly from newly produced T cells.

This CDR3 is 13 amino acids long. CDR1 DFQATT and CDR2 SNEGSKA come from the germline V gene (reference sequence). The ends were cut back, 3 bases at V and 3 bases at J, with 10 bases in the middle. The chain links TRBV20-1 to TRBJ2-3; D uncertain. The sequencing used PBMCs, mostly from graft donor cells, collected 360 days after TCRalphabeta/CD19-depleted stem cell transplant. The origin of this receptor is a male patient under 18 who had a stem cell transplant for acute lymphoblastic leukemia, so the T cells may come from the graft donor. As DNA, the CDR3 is TGCAGTGCTAGCCGGGCCGTAACAGATACGCAGTATTTT. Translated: CSASRAVTDTQYF.